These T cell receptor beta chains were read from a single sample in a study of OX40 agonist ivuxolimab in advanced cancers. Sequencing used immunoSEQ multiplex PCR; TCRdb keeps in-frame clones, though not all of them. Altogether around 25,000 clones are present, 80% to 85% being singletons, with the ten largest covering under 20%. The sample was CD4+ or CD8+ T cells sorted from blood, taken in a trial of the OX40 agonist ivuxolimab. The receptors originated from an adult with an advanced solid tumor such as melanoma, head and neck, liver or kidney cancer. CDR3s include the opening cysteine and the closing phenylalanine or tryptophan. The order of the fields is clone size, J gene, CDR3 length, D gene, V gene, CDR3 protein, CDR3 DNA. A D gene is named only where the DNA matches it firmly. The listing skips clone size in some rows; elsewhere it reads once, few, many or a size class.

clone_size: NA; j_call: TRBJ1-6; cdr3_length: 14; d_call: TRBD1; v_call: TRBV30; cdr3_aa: CAWSVDRGHSPLHF; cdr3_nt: TGTGCCTGGAGTGTTGACAGGGGGCATTCACCCCTCCACTTT
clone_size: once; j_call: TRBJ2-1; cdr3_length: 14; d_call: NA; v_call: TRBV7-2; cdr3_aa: CASSDQGFWNEQFF; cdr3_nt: TGTGCCAGCAGCGATCAGGGGTTTTGGAATGAGCAGTTCTTC
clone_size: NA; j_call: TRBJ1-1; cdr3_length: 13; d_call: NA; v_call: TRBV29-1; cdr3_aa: CSVWKTHDTEAFF; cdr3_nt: TGCAGCGTTTGGAAAACCCACGACACTGAAGCTTTCTTT
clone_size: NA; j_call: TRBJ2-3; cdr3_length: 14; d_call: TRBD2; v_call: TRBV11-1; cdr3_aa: CASSRLAGDDTQYF; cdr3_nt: TGTGCCAGCAGCCGACTAGCGGGAGACGATACGCAGTATTTT
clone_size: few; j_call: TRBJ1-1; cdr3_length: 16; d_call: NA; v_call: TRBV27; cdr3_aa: CASSLSPLRNGTEAFF; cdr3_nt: TGTGCCAGCAGTTTATCCCCCTTGAGGAACGGCACTGAAGCTTTCTTT
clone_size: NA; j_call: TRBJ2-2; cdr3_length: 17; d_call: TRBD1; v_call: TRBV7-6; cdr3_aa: CASSLATGAQVTGELFF; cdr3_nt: TGTGCCAGCAGCTTAGCGACAGGGGCCCAGGTCACCGGGGAGCTGTTTTTT
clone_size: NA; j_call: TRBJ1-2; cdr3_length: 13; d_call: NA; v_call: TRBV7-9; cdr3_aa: CASSRSDTYGYTF; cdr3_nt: TGTGCCAGCAGCAGGTCGGACACTTATGGCTACACCTTC
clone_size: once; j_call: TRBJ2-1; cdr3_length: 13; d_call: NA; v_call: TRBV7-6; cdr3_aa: CASSLSARGEQFF; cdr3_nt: TGTGCCAGCAGCTTATCGGCGAGAGGTGAGCAGTTCTTC
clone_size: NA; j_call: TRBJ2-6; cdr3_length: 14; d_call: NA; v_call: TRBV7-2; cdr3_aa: CASSLNPGANVLTF; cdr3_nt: TGTGCCAGCAGCTTAAACCCTGGGGCCAACGTCCTGACTTTC
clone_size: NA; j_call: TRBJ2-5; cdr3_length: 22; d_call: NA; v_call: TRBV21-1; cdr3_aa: CASRTKTEGLAGVPTLRETQYF; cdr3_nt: TGTGCCAGCAGGACGAAAACCGAGGGACTAGCGGGAGTCCCGACCCTCCGGGAGACCCAGTACTTC
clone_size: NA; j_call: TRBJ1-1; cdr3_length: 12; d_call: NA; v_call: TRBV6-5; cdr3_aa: CASGEMNTEAFF; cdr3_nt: TGTGCCTCTGGGGAGATGAACACTGAAGCTTTCTTT
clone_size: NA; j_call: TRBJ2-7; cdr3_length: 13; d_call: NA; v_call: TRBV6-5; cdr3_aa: CASSPSVAREQYF; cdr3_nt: TGTGCCAGCAGCCCCAGCGTGGCCCGCGAGCAGTACTTC
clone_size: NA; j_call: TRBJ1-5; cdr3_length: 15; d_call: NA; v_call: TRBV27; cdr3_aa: CASSLGAGSDQPQHF; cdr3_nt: TGTGCCAGCAGTTTAGGCGCAGGGTCGGATCAGCCCCAGCATTTT
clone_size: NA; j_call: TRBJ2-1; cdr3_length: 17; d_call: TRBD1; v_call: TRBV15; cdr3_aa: CATSRDAGTGNYNEQFF; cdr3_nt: TGTGCCACCAGCAGAGATGCGGGGACAGGGAACTACAATGAGCAGTTCTTC
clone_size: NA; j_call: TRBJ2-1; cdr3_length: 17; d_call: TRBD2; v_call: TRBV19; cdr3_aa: CASSILAGGPGRNEQFF; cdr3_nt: TGTGCCAGTAGTATACTAGCGGGGGGGCCGGGTAGGAATGAGCAGTTCTTC
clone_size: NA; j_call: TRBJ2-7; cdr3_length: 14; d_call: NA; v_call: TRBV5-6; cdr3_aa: CASFQGGAPREQYF; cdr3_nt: TGTGCCAGCTTCCAGGGGGGGGCCCCCCGCGAGCAGTACTTC
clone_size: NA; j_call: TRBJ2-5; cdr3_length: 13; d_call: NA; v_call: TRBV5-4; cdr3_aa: CASSPTYQETQYF; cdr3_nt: TGTGCCAGCAGCCCGACGTACCAAGAGACCCAGTACTTC
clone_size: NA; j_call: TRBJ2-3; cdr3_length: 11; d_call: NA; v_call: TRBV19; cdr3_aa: CASSILDTQYF; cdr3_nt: TGTGCCAGTAGTATTTTAGATACGCAGTATTTT
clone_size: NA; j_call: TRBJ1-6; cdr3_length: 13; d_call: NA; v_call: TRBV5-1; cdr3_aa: CASSFQTGSPLHF; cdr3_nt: TGCGCCAGCAGCTTCCAGACGGGTTCACCCCTCCACTTT
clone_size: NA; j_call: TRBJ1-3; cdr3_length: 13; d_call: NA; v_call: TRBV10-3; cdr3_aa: CATPGDSGNTIYF; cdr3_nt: TGTGCCACCCCTGGCGACTCTGGAAACACCATATATTTT
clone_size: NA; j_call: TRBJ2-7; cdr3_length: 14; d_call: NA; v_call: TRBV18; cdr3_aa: CASSPGGGPYEQYF; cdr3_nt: TGTGCCAGCTCACCCGGAGGGGGCCCCTACGAGCAGTACTTC
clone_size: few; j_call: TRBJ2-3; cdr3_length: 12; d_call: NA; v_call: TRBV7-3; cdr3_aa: CASSPDTDTQYF; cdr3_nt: TGTGCCAGCAGCCCGGACACAGATACGCAGTATTTT
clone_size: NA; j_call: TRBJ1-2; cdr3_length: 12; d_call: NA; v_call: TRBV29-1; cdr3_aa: CSFLKGGYGYTF; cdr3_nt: TGCAGCTTCCTGAAAGGTGGCTATGGCTACACCTTC
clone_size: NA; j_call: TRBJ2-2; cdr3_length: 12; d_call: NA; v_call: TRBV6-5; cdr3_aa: CASRGNTGELFF; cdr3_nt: TGTGCCAGCAGGGGGAACACCGGGGAGCTGTTTTTT
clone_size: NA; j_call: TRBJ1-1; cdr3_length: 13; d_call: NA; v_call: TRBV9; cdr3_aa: CASSPGPNTEAFF; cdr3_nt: TGTGCCAGCAGCCCGGGGCCGAACACTGAAGCTTTCTTT
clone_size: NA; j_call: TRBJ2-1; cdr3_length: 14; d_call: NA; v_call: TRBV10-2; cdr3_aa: CASSGFGSYNEQFF; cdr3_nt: TGCGCCAGCAGTGGGTTCGGCTCCTACAATGAGCAGTTCTTC
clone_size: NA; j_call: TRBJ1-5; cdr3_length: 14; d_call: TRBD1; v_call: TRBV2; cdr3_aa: CASSERGLGQPQHF; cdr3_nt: TGTGCCAGCAGTGAGAGGGGGCTAGGTCAGCCCCAGCATTTT
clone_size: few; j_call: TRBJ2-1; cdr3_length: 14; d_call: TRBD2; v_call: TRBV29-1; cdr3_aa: CSASSGGALDEQFF; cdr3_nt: TGCAGCGCCTCTAGCGGGGGGGCCCTGGATGAGCAGTTCTTC
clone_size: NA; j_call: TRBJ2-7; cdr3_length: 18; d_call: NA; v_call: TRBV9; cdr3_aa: CASSVSTVEADYTYEQYF; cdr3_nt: TGTGCCAGCAGCGTTTCCACGGTGGAGGCGGATTATACCTACGAGCAGTACTTC
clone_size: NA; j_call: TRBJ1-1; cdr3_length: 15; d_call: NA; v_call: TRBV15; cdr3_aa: CATTEMGQRDTEAFF; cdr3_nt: TGTGCCACAACAGAGATGGGGCAGCGGGACACTGAAGCTTTCTTT
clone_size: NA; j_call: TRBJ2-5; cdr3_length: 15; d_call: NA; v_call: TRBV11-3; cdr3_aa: CASSLEAGRGETQYF; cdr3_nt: TGTGCCAGCAGCTTAGAGGCAGGTCGGGGAGAGACCCAGTACTTC
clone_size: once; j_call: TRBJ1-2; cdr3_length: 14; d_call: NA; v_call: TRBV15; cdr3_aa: CATSRDAGNYGYTF; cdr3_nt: TGTGCCACCAGCAGAGATGCGGGGAACTATGGCTACACCTTC
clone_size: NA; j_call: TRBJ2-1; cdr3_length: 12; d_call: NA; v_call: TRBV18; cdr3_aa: CASSSEDNEQFF; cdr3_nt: TGTGCCAGCTCTTCGGAGGACAATGAGCAGTTCTTC
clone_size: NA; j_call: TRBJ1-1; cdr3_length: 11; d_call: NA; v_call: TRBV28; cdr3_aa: CASRGRPEAFF; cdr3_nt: TGTGCCAGCAGGGGTCGACCTGAAGCTTTCTTT
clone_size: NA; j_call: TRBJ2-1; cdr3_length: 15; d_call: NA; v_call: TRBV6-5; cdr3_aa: CASRNDWVLNNEQFF; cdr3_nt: TGTGCCAGCAGGAACGACTGGGTACTTAACAATGAGCAGTTCTTC
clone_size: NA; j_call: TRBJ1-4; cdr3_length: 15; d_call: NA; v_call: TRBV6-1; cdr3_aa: CASSINTGPGEKLFF; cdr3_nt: TGTGCCAGCAGCATCAATACGGGGCCGGGCGAAAAACTGTTTTTT
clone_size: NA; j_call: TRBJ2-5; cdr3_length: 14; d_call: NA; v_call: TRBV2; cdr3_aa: CASSYSMGGETQYF; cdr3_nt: TGTGCCAGCAGTTATTCGATGGGGGGAGAGACCCAGTACTTC
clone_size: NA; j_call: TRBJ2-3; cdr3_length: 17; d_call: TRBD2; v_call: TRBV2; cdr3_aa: CASSADWTSGSADTQYF; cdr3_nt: TGTGCCAGCAGTGCTGATTGGACTAGCGGGAGCGCAGATACGCAGTATTTT
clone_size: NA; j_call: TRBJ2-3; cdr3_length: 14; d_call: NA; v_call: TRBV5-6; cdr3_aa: CASSLGASTDTQYF; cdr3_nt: TGTGCCAGCAGCTTGGGGGCCAGTACAGATACGCAGTATTTT
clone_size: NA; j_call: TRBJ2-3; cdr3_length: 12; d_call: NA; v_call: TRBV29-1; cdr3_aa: CSVELGADTQYF; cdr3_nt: TGCAGCGTTGAACTGGGGGCAGATACGCAGTATTTT
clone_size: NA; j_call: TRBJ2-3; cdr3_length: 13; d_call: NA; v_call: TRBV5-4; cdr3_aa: CASSQDSTDTQYF; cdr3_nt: TGTGCCAGCAGCCAGGACAGCACAGATACGCAGTATTTT
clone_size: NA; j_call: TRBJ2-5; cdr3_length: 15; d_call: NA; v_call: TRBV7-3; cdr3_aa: CASSLNPTGQETQYF; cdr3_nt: TGTGCCAGCAGCTTAAATCCCACAGGGCAAGAGACCCAGTACTTC
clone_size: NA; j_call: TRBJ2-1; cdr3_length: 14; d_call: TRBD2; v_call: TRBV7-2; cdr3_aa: CASSFWPSGNEQFF; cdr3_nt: TGTGCCAGCAGCTTCTGGCCTAGCGGCAATGAGCAGTTCTTC
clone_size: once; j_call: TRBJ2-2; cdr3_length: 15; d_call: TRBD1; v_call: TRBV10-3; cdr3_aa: CAIPSPGTGTGELFF; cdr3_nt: TGTGCCATCCCGTCCCCCGGGACAGGGACCGGGGAGCTGTTTTTT
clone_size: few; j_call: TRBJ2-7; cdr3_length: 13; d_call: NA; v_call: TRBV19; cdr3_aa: CASSYKSSYEQYF; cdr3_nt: TGTGCCAGTAGTTACAAGAGCTCCTACGAGCAGTACTTC
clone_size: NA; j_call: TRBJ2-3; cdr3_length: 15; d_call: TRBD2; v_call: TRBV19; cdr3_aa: CASSIGGGHTDTQYF; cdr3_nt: TGTGCCAGTAGTATAGGGGGGGGTCACACAGATACGCAGTATTTT
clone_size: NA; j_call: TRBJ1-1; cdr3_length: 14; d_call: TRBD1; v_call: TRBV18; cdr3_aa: CASSPGQGSTEAFF; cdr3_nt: TGTGCCAGCTCACCCGGACAGGGGTCCACTGAAGCTTTCTTT
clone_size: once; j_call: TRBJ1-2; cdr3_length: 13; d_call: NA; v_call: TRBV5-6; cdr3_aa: CASSAGRNYGYTF; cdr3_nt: TGTGCCAGCAGCGCCGGGCGCAACTATGGCTACACCTTC
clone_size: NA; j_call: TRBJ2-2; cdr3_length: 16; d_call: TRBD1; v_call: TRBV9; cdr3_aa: CASSVGGQGYTGELFF; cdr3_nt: TGTGCCAGCAGCGTAGGGGGACAGGGATACACCGGGGAGCTGTTTTTT
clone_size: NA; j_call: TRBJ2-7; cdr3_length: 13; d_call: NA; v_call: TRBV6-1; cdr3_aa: CASSRDSYYEQYF; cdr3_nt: TGTGCCAGCAGCCGCGACAGCTACTACGAGCAGTACTTC